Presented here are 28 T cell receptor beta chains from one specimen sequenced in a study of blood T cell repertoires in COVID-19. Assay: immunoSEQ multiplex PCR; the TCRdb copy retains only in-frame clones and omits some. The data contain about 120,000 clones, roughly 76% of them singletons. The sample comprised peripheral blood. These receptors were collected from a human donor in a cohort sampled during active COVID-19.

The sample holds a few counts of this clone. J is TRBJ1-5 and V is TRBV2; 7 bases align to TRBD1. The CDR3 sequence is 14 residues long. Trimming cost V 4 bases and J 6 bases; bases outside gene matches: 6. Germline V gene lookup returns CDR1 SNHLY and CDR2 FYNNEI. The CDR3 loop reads CASSAARGFQPQHF. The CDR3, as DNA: TGTGCCAGCAGTGCCGCCAGGGGGTTTCAGCCCCAGCATTTT.

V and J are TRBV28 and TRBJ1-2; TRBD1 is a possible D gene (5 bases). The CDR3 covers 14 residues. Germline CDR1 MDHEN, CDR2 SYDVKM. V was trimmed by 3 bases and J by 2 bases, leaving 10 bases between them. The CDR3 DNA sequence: TGTGCCAGCAGTTTGGGGCCAGGGAACTATGGCTACACCTTC. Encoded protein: CASSLGPGNYGYTF.

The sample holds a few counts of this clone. CDR3 DNA sequence: TGCGCCAGCAGCTTAACAGGGAACTACGAGCAGTACTTC. It is translated as CASSLTGNYEQYF. V and J are TRBV5-1 and TRBJ2-7; D perhaps matches TRBD1 (6 bases). Germline V gives CDR1 SGHRS, CDR2 YFSETQ. The CDR3 runs to 13 residues. V was pared by 2 bases and J by 3 bases, with 9 bases between. The complete variable domain, with remaining parts taken from reference TRBV5-1 and TRBJ2-7, reads KAGVTQTPRYLIKTRGQQVTLSCSPISGHRSVSWYQQTPGQGLQFLFEYFSETQRNKGNFPGRFSGRQFSNSRSEMNVSTLELGDSALYLCASSLTGNYEQYFGPGTRLTVT.

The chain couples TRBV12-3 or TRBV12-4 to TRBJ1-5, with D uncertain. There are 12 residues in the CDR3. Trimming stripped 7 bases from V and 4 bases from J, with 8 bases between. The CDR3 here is CASTRQNQPQHF. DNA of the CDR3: TGTGCCAGCACCCGCCAGAATCAGCCCCAGCATTTT.

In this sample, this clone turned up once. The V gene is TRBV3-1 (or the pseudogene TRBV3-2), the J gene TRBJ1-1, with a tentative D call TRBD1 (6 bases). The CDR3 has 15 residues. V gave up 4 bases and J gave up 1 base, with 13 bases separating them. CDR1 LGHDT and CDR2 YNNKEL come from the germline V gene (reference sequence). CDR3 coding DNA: TGTGCCAGCAGCCGAGCGCAGGGGACGAACACTGAAGCTTTCTTT. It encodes CASSRAQGTNTEAFF.

The CDR3, as DNA: TGTGCCAGCTCATCATTACCGAGCGGGGAGAGCTCCTACAATGAGCAGTTCTTC. Protein: CASSSLPSGESSYNEQFF. This rearrangement joins TRBV18 to TRBJ2-1; 7 nucleotides line up with TRBD2. J was trimmed by 0 bases and V by 5 bases; bases with no gene match: 13. Germline V gene data show CDR1 as KGHSH and CDR2 as LQKENI. This CDR3 spans 18 amino acids.

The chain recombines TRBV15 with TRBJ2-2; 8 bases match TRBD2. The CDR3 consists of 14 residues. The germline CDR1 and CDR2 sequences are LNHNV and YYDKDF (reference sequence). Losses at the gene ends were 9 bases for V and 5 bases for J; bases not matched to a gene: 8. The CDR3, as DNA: TGTGCCACAGCAGGGACTAGATTTACCGGGGAGCTGTTTTTT. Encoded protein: CATAGTRFTGELFF.

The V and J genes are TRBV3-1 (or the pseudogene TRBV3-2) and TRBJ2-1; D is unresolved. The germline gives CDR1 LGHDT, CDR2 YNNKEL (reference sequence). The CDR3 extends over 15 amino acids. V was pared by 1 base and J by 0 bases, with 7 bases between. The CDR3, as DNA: TGTGCCAGCAGCCAAGGTGGTAGCTCCTACAATGAGCAGTTCTTC. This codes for CASSQGGSSYNEQFF.

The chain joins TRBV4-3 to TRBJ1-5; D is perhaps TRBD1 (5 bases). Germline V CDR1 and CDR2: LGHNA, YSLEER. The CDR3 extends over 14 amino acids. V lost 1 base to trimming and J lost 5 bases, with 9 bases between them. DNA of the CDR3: TGCGCCAGCAGCCAAGGGGAGGGGTATCAGCCCCAGCATTTT. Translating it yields CASSQGEGYQPQHF.

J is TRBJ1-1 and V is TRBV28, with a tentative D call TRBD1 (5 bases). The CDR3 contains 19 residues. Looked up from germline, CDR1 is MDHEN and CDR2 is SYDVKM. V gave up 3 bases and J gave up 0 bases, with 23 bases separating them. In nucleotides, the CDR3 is TGTGCCAGCAGTTTGGCCTCCAAGGGGATGTTGGGTATGAACACTGAAGCTTTCTTT. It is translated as CASSLASKGMLGMNTEAFF.

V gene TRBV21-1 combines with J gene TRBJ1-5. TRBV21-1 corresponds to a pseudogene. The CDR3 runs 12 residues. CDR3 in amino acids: CASFERYQPQHF. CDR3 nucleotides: TGTGCCAGCTTCGAGAGGTATCAGCCCCAGCATTTT.

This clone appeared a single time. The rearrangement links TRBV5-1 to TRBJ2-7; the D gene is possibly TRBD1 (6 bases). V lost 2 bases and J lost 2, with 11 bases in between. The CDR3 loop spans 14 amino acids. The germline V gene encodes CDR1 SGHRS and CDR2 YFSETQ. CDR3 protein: CASSLDGQPYEQYF. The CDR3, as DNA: TGCGCCAGCAGCTTAGACGGACAGCCCTACGAGCAGTACTTC.

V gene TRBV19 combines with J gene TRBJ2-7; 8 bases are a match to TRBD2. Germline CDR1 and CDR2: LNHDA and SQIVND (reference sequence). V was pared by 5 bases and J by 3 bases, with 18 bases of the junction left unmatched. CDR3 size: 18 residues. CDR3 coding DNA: TGTGCCAGTAGTCCAGAAAGACCTAATGCGGGAGGAGACTACGAGCAGTACTTC. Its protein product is CASSPERPNAGGDYEQYF.

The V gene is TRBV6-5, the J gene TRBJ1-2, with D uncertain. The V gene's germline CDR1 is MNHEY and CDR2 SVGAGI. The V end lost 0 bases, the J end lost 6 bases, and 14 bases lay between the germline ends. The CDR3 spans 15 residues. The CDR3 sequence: CASSYSQHDRDGYTF. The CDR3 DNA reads TGTGCCAGCAGTTACTCGCAGCACGACCGGGATGGCTACACCTTC.

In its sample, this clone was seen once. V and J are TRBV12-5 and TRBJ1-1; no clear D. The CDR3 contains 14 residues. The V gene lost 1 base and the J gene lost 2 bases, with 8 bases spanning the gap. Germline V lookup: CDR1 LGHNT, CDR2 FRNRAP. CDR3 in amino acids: CASGLGDINTEAFF. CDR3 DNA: TGTGCTAGTGGTTTGGGCGATATCAACACTGAAGCTTTCTTT.

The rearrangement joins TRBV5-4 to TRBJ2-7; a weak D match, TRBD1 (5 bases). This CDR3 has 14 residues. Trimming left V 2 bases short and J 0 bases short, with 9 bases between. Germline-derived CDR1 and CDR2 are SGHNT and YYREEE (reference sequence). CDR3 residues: CASSFGQGSYEQYF. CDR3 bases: TGTGCCAGCAGCTTCGGCCAGGGCTCCTACGAGCAGTACTTC.

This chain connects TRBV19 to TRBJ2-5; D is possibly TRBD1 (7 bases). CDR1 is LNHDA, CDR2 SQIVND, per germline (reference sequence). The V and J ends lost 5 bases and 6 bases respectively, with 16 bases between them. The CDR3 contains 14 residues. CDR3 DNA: TGTGCCAGTAGTGCGCAGGGGGGCATCCAGACCCAGTACTTC. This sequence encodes CASSAQGGIQTQYF. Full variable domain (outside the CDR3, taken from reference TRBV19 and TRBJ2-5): DGGITQSPKYLFRKEGQNVTLSCEQNLNHDAMYWYRQDPGQGLRLIYYSQIVNDFQKGDIAEGYSVSREKKESFPLTVTSAQKNPTAFYLCASSAQGGIQTQYFGPGTRLLVL.

CDR3 nucleotides: TGTGCCAGCAGCTTAGGGGCAGGGGAAGCTTTCTTT. Amino acids: CASSLGAGEAFF. J is TRBJ1-1 and V is TRBV7-9; the D gene is possibly TRBD1 (5 bases). The CDR3 totals 12 residues. V was trimmed by 1 base and J by 8 bases, leaving 8 bases between them. From germline, CDR1 is SEHNR and CDR2 FQNEAQ (reference sequence).

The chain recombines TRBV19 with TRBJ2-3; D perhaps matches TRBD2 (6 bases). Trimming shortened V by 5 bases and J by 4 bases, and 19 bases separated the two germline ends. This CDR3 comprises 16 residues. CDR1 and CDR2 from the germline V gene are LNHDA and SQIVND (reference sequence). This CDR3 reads CASSPRGAGKADTQYF. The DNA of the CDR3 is TGTGCCAGTAGTCCCCGGGGAGCGGGTAAAGCAGATACGCAGTATTTT. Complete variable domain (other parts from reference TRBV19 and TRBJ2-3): DGGITQSPKYLFRKEGQNVTLSCEQNLNHDAMYWYRQDPGQGLRLIYYSQIVNDFQKGDIAEGYSVSREKKESFPLTVTSAQKNPTAFYLCASSPRGAGKADTQYFGPGTRLTVL.

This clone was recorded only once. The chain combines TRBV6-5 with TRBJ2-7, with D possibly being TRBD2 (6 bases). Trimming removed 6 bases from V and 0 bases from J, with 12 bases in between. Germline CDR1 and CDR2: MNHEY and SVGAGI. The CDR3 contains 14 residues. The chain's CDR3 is CASRSPGGSYEQYF. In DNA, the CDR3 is TGTGCCAGCAGGAGCCCCGGGGGCTCCTACGAGCAGTACTTC.

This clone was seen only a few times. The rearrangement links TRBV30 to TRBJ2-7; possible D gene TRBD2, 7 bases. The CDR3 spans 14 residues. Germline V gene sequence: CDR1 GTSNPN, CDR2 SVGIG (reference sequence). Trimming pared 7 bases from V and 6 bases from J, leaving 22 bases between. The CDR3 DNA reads TGTGCCTTCAACTTGGGTGGGGGGGCTCGCGAGCAGTACTTC. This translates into CAFNLGGGAREQYF.

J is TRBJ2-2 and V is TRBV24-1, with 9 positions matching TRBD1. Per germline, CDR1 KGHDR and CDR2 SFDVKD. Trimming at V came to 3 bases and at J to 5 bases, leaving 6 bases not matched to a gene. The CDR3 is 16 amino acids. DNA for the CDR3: TGTGCCACCAGTGATCTGGGACAGGGAGGAACCGGGGAGCTGTTTTTT. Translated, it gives CATSDLGQGGTGELFF.

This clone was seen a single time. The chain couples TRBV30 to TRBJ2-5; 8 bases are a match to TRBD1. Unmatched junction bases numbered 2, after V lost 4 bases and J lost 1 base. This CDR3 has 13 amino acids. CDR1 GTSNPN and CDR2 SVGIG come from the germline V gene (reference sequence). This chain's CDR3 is CAWNRGTQETQYF. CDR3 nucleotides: TGTGCCTGGAACAGGGGGACCCAAGAGACCCAGTACTTC.

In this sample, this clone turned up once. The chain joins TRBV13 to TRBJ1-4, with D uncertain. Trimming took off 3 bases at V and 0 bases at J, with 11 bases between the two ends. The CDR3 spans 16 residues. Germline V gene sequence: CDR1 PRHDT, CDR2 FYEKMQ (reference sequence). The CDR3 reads CASSFTTGTTNEKLFF. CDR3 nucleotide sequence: TGTGCCAGCAGCTTCACAACCGGGACAACTAATGAAAAACTGTTTTTT.

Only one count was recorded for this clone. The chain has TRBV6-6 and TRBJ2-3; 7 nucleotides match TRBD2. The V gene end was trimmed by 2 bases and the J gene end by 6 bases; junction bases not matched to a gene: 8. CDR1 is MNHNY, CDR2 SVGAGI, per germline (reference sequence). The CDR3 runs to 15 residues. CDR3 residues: CASSYPQRGGDTQYF. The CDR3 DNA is TGTGCCAGCAGTTACCCCCAGCGGGGTGGGGATACGCAGTATTTT.

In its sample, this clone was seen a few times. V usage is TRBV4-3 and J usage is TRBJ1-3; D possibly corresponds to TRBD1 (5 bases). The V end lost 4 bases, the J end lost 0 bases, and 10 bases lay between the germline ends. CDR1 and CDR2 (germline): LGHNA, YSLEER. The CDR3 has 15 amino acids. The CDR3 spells CASSRTGYSGNTIYF. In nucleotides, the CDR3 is TGCGCCAGCAGCCGCACAGGATACTCTGGAAACACCATATATTTT.

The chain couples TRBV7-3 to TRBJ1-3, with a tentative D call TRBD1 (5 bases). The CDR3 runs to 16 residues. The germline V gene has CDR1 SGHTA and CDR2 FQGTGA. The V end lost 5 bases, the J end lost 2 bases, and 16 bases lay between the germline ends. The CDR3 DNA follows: TGTGCCAGCAGCCGCCCCTCTTCGGGGGCTGGAAACACCATATATTTT. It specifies CASSRPSSGAGNTIYF. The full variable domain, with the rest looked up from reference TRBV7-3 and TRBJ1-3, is GAGVSQTPSNKVTEKGKYVELRCDPISGHTALYWYRQSLGQGPEFLIYFQGTGAADDSGLPNDRFFAVRPEGSVSTLKIQRTERGDSAVYLCASSRPSSGAGNTIYFGEGSWLTVV.

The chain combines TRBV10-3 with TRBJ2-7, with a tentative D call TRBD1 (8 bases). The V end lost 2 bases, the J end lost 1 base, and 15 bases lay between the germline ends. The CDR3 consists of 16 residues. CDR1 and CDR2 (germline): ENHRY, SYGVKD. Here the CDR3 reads CAISEREQGGSYEQYF. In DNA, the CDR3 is TGTGCCATCAGTGAGCGAGAACAGGGGGGGTCCTACGAGCAGTACTTC.